The source of this TCR beta chain is a study of early stage breast cancer tumors. The overall study: Average read coverage per sample was around 10-fold.

This table comes from immunoSEQ multiplex PCR, and its TCRdb copy is limited to in-frame clones, with some not included. The top ten clones hold nearly 8.5% of a sample with some 28,000 clones, about three fifths of them seen once. This clone was seen a single time. The sequence derives from a person aged 45 to 59 with breast cancer. Sequencing input: breast tumor tissue.

CDR3 sequence (DNA): TGTGCCAGCCGCGCCGGGAGGGGAGGTGAAGCTTTCTTT. Translation: CASRAGRGGEAFF. This chain connects TRBV27 to TRBJ1-1; tentatively, D is TRBD1 (5 bases). The CDR3 length is 13 residues. The V end lost 8 bases, the J end lost 7 bases, and 17 bases lay between the germline ends. The germline gives CDR1 MNHEY, CDR2 SMNVEV (reference sequence).